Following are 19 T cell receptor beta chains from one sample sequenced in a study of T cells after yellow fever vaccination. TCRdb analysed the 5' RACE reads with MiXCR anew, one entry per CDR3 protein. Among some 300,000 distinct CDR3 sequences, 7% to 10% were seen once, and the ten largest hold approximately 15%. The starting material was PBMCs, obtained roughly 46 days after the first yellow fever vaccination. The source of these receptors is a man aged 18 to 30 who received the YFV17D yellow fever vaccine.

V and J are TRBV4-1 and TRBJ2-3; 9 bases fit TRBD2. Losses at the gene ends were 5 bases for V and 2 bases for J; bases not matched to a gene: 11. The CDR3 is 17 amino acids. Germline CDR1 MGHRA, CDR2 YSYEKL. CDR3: CASSGAGGQRDTDTQYF. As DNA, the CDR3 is TGCGCCAGCAGCGGAGCGGGGGGTCAAAGAGACACAGATACGCAGTATTTT.

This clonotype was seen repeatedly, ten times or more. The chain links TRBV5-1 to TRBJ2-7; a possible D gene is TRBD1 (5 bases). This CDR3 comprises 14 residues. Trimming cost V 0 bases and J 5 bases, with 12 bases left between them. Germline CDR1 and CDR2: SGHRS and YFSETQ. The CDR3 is CASSLATRGNEQYF. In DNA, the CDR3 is TGCGCCAGCAGCTTGGCCACAAGGGGCAACGAGCAGTACTTC.

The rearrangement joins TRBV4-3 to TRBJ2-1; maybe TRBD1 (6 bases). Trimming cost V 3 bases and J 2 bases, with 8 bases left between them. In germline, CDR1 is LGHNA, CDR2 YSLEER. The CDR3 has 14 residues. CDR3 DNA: TGCGCCAGCAGCCACCGGACAGCCTACAATGAGCAGTTCTTC. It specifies CASSHRTAYNEQFF.

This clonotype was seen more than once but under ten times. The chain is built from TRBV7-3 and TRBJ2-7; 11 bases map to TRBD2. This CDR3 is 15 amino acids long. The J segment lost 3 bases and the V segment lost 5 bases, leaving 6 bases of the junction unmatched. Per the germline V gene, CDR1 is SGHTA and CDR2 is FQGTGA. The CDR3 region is CASSARLAGYYEQYF. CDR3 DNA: TGTGCCAGCAGCGCTCGACTAGCGGGGTACTACGAGCAGTACTTC.

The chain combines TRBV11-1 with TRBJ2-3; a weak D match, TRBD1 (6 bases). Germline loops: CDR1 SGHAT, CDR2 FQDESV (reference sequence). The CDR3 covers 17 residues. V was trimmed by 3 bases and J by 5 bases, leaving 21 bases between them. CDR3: CASSFFPRRTDQDTQYF. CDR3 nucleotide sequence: TGTGCCAGCAGCTTTTTTCCCCGAAGGACAGACCAAGATACGCAGTATTTT. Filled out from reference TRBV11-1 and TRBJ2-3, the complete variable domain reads EAEVAQSPRYKITEKSQAVAFWCDPISGHATLYWYRQILGQGPELLVQFQDESVVDDSQLPKDRFSAERLKGVDSTLKIQPAELGDSAMYLCASSFFPRRTDQDTQYFGPGTRLTVL.

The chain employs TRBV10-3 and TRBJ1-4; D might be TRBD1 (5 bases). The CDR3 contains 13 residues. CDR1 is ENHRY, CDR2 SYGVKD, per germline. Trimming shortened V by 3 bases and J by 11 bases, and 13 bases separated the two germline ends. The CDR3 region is CAISEPGSGKLFF. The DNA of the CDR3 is TGTGCCATCAGTGAACCAGGGTCTGGCAAACTGTTTTTT.

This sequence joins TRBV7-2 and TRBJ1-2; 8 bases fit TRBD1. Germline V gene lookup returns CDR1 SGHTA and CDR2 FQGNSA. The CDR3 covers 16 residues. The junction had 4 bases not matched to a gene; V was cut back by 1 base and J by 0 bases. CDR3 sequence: CASSLGDRKANYGYTF. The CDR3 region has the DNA TGTGCCAGCAGCTTAGGGGACAGGAAAGCTAACTATGGCTACACCTTC.

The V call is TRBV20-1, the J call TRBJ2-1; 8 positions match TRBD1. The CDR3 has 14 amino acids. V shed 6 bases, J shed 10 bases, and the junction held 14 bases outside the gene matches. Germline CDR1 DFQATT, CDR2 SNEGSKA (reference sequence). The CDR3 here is CSAPKPTGAQEQFF. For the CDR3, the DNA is TGCAGTGCCCCGAAACCGACAGGGGCTCAGGAGCAGTTCTTC.

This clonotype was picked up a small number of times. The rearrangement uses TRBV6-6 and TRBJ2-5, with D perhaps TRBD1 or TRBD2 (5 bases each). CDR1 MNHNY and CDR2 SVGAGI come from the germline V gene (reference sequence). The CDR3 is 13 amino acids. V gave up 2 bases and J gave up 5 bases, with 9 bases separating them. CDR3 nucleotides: TGTGCCAGCAGTTACGGCAGGGACGAGACCCAGTACTTC. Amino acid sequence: CASSYGRDETQYF.

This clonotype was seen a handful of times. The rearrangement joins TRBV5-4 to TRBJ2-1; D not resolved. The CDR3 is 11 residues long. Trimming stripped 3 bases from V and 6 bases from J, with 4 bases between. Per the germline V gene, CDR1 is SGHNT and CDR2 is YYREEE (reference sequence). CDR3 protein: CASSSGNEQFF. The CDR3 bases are TGTGCCAGCAGCTCAGGCAATGAGCAGTTCTTC.

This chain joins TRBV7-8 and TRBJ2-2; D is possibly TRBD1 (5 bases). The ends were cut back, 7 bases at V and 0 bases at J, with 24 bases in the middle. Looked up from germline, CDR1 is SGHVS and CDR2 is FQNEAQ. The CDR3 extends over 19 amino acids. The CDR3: CASTETAPKASTNTGELFF. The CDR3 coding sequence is TGTGCCAGCACCGAGACAGCTCCAAAAGCCTCAACGAACACCGGGGAGCTGTTTTTT.

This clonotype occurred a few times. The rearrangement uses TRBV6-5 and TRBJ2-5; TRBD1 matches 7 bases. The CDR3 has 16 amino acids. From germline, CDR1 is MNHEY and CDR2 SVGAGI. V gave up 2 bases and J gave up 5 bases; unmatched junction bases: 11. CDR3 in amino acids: CASSYRRQGWLETQYF. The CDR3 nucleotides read TGTGCCAGCAGTTACCGTAGACAGGGCTGGCTGGAGACCCAGTACTTC.

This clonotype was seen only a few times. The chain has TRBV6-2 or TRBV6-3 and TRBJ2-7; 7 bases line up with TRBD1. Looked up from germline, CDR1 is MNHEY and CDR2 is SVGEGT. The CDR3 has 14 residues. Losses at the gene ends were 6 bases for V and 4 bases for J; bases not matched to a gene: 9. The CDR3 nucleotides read TGTGCCAGCAGAAAACGACAGGGAACATACGAGCAGTACGTC. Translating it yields CASRKRQGTYEQYV.

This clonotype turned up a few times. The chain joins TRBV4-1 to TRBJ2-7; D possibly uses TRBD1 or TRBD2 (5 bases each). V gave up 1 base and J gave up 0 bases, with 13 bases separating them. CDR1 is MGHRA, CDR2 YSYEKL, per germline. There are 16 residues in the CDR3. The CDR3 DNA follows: TGCGCCAGCAGCCAAGGACCGGGACGACTCTCCTACGAGCAGTACGTC. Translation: CASSQGPGRLSYEQYV.

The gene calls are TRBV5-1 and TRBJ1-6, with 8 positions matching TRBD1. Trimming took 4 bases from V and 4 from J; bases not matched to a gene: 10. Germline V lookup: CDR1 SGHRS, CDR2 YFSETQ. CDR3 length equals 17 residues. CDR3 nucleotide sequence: TGCGCCAGCAGCGGCGGACAGGGTCAGTCTTATAATTCACCCCTCCACTTT. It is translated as CASSGGQGQSYNSPLHF. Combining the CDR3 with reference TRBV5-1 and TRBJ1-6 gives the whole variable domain KAGVTQTPRYLIKTRGQQVTLSCSPISGHRSVSWYQQTPGQGLQFLFEYFSETQRNKGNFPGRFSGRQFSNSRSEMNVSTLELGDSALYLCASSGGQGQSYNSPLHFGNGTRLTVT.

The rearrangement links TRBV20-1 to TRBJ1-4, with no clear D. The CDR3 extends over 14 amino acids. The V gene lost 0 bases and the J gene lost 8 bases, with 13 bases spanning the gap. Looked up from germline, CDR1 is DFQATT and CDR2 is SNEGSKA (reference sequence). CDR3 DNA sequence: TGCAGTGCTAGAGATTGGGGAGGACCCGAAAAACTGTTTTTT. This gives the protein CSARDWGGPEKLFF.

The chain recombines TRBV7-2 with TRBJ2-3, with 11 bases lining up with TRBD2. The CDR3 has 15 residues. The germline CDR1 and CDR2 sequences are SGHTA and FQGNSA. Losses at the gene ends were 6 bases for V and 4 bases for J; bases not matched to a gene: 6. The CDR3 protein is CASRATSGGPDTQYF. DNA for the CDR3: TGTGCCAGCAGGGCAACTAGCGGGGGTCCAGATACGCAGTATTTT.

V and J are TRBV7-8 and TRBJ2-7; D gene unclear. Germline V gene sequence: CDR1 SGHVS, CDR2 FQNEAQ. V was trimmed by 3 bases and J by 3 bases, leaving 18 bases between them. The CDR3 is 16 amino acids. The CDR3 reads CASSFDRLVGFYEQYF. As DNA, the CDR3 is TGTGCCAGCAGCTTTGATAGGCTAGTTGGGTTCTACGAGCAGTACTTC.

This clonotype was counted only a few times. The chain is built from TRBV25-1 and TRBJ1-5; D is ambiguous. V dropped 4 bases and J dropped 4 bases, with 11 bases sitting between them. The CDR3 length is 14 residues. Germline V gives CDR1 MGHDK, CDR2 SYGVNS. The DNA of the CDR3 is TGTGCCAGCAGTGTGACTGGGGTGAATCAGCCCCAGCATTTT. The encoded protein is CASSVTGVNQPQHF.